This TCR beta chain was documented in a study of T cell responses to AZD1222 COVID-19 vaccine. Whole-study results and caveats: Vaccine-associated CD4 TCRs spanned spike, dominant at 160-218 and 743-854.

About this clone: Antigen: not known.

Clones were sequenced by immunoSEQ multiplex PCR, and TCRdb holds only the in-frame ones, with some missing. This table holds fewer than 200,000 clones, about 88% found once. The specimen was peripheral blood, collected on day 0 of AZD1222 vaccination. This clonotype was sampled from an adult in good health.

CDR3: CASSQRDEQFF. As DNA, the CDR3 is TGTGCCAGCTCACAGCGCGATGAGCAGTTCTTC. The chain employs TRBV18 and TRBJ2-1; D not resolved. This CDR3 has 11 amino acids. Germline CDR1 and CDR2: KGHSH and LQKENI. Trimming shortened V by 4 bases and J by 8 bases, and 6 bases separated the two germline ends.